Below are 11 T cell receptor beta chains sequenced from a single sample in a study of identifying expanded T cells in peripheral blood (dated by TCRdb to between 2018 and 2021). To prepare the library, the immunoSEQ multiplex PCR assay was applied. Here the immuneACCESS table is served through TCRdb, limited to in-frame sequences with V and J called. Missing clones are a known gap in these copies; in checked studies unresolved V genes cover under half, and the rest lacks a known reason. The sample records approximately 100,000 clones, around 85% of which are singletons. Of the sample, approximately 18% falls within the top ten clones. The source material was blood. All receptors derive from a person aged 18 to 70 in good health.

The V and J genes are TRBV6-4 and TRBJ2-3; no firm D call. Germline CDR1 and CDR2: MRHNA and SNTAGT. The length of the CDR3 is 12 residues. V lost 3 bases, J lost 4 bases, and 5 bases lay in between. DNA of the CDR3: TGTGCCAGCAGTGATCTGGCAGATACGCAGTATTTT. It translates to CASSDLADTQYF.

This sequence joins TRBV4-1 and TRBJ2-3; no clear D gene. The CDR3 has 13 residues. V was trimmed by 2 bases and J by 1 base, leaving 4 bases between them. CDR1 is MGHRA and CDR2 is YSYEKL in the germline V gene. The DNA of the CDR3 is TGCGCCAGCAGCCAACGGGGCACAGATACGCAGTATTTT. Translation: CASSQRGTDTQYF.

The V gene is TRBV7-8, the J gene TRBJ2-2; D is possibly TRBD1 (5 bases). Germline CDR1 is SGHVS and CDR2 is FQNEAQ. V was cut by 7 bases and J by 3 bases, with 24 bases left in between. CDR3 length: 18 residues. This CDR3 is CASTSTRKGLVYTGELFF. The CDR3 nucleotides are TGTGCCAGCACCTCGACGAGGAAGGGGTTGGTATACACCGGGGAGCTGTTTTTT. Full variable domain (outside the CDR3, taken from reference TRBV7-8 and TRBJ2-2): GAGVSQSPRYKVAKRGQDVALRCDPISGHVSLFWYQQALGQGPEFLTYFQNEAQLDKSGLPSDRFFAERPEGSVSTLKIQRTQQEDSAVYLCASTSTRKGLVYTGELFFGEGSRLTVL.

This rearrangement joins TRBV7-6 to TRBJ2-7; D unresolved. The CDR3 runs 14 residues. V gave up 5 bases and J gave up 3 bases, with 14 bases separating them. The germline V gene encodes CDR1 SGHVS and CDR2 FNYEAQ. The CDR3 sequence: CASSPQTGVYEQYF. CDR3 nucleotides: TGTGCCAGCAGCCCCCAGACCGGAGTCTACGAGCAGTACTTC.

This clone appeared a few times. The gene calls are TRBV7-2 and TRBJ1-2, with 7 bases aligning to TRBD1. CDR3 length: 12 residues. Germline V CDR1 and CDR2: SGHTA, FQGNSA. J lost 8 bases, V lost 4 bases, and 4 bases had no gene match. The CDR3 here is CASSSQGRGYTF. The DNA of the CDR3 is TGTGCCAGCAGCTCACAGGGGAGAGGCTACACCTTC.

In nucleotides, the CDR3 is TGTGCCAGCAGCTCCCGCGACTATTACTCTGGAAACACCATATATTTT. Protein product: CASSSRDYYSGNTIYF. The chain combines TRBV7-2 with TRBJ1-3; D gene unclear. V gave up 4 bases and J gave up 0 bases, with 13 bases separating them. The germline CDR1 and CDR2 sequences are SGHTA and FQGNSA. The CDR3 covers 16 residues. The full variable domain, in which reference TRBV7-2 and TRBJ1-3 provide the parts outside the CDR3, is GAGVSQSPSNKVTEKGKDVELRCDPISGHTALYWYRQSLGQGLEFLIYFQGNSAPDKSGLPSDRFSAERTGGSVSTLTIQRTQQEDSAVYLCASSSRDYYSGNTIYFGEGSWLTVV.

This clone is a singleton in its sample. The chain links TRBV7-2 to TRBJ2-7, with D uncertain. Between the trimmed V and J ends, which lost 7 bases and 3 bases, there was a span of 7 bases. This CDR3 contains 11 residues. Looked up from germline, CDR1 is SGHTA and CDR2 is FQGNSA. In DNA form, the CDR3 reads TGTGCCAGCACCCTAGGCTACGAGCAGTACTTC. Amino acid sequence: CASTLGYEQYF.

The chain carries TRBV29-1 and TRBJ2-7; D unclear. This CDR3 region has 13 residues. Deletions cut 5 bases from V and 2 bases from J, with 13 bases between. Germline loops: CDR1 SQVTM, CDR2 ANQGSEA. CDR3 DNA sequence: TGCAGCGTTTTTCTGCCCCTCACCTACGAGCAGTACTTC. This sequence encodes CSVFLPLTYEQYF.

This CDR3 is CASSVAPQGGGNTIYF. The CDR3 nucleotides read TGTGCCAGCAGCGTAGCCCCACAGGGGGGCGGAAACACCATATATTTT. The chain recombines TRBV9 with TRBJ1-3, with TRBD1 matching 8 bases. The CDR3 is 16 residues long. Germline loops: CDR1 SGDLS, CDR2 YYNGEE. After removal of 0 bases from V and 4 bases from J, the junction contained 6 bases not matched to a gene. Filled out from reference TRBV9 and TRBJ1-3, the complete variable domain reads DSGVTQTPKHLITATGQRVTLRCSPRSGDLSVYWYQQSLDQGLQFLIQYYNGEERAKGNILERFSAQQFPDLHSELNLSSLELGDSALYFCASSVAPQGGGNTIYFGEGSWLTVV.

Comments on this clone: The junction does not match germline at one end; this may be a read error. The J gene is TRBJ2-6, the V gene TRBV6-6; D may be TRBD1 (6 bases). The CDR3 is made up of 11 amino acids. Germline V gene data show CDR1 as MNHNY and CDR2 as SVGAGI (reference sequence). In DNA form, the CDR3 reads TGTGCCAGCAGTACCTGGGGGCCCCTGGATTTC. This codes for CASSTWGPLDF.

CDR3 bases: TGTGCCACCAGCGGGGGACAGGTCTCCTACAATGAGCAGTTCTTC. Translation gives CATSGGQVSYNEQFF. The chain couples TRBV15 to TRBJ2-1, with 8 bases fitting TRBD1. CDR1 is LNHNV, CDR2 YYDKDF, per germline (reference sequence). The trim removed 5 bases at V and 0 bases at J, leaving 3 bases unmatched. The length of the CDR3 is 15 residues.